This T cell receptor (beta chain) was found in a study of blood T cell repertoires in COVID-19. Background on the study: COVID-19 samples from acute and convalescent phases originated in the United States, Italy and Spain. The cDNA or gDNA used as material had been derived from T cells, B-cell-depleted T cells, or PBMCs.

Trimming left V 4 bases short and J 14 bases short, with 17 bases between. Germline V gives CDR1 SNHLY, CDR2 FYNNEI. This CDR3 is built from 12 residues. Source study methods: Reference gene primer amplification gave estimated nucleated cell counts. Assay used: immunoSEQ multiplex PCR; TCRdb lists only in-frame clones, some missing. The D gene and trimming were derived from the DNA, and the V and J assignments and clone size from that table. The top ten clones hold roughly 15% of a sample with about 55,000 clones, approximately 85% of them seen once. This sequence joins TRBV2 and TRBJ1-2; D not certain. Sequencing used peripheral blood. The TCR sequence derives from a human donor in a cohort sampled during active COVID-19. This CDR3 reads CASSVRDTGVTF. CDR3 DNA sequence: TGTGCCAGCAGTGTAAGAGACACCGGCGTGACCTTC.